This T cell receptor beta chain was documented in a study of shared clonotypes between healthy human individuals. Findings and limits, study-wide: Rarefaction showed sorted-subset sequencing was incomplete despite large depth.

Between the trimmed V and J ends, which lost 8 bases and 8 bases, there was a span of 18 bases. The CDR3 covers 13 residues. In germline, CDR1 is SGHVS, CDR2 FQNEAQ. Remarks on this clone: Its cognate antigen is unknown.

The repertoire was sequenced with immunoSEQ multiplex PCR; TCRdb's copy has only in-frame clones and lacks some. Of roughly 2,300,000 clones listed, around 92% are singletons. Sequenced: naive CD4+ T cells from PBMCs. As for subset: CD45RA+ positively selected. This TCR was recovered from a man between 18 and 29 years old in good health. Some clones in this sample may be carry-over from other donors' samples. This sequence joins TRBV7-8 and TRBJ1-1; TRBD1 is a possible D gene (5 bases). This CDR3 is CASRGGMEQEAFF. CDR3 DNA: TGTGCCAGCCGGGGGGGGATGGAGCAGGAAGCTTTCTTT.